This passage covers 25 T cell receptor beta chains from one sample sequenced in a study of shared clonotypes between healthy human individuals. The table came from immunoSEQ multiplex PCR; TCRdb's copy has only in-frame clones and leaves some out. The repertoire includes around 1.1 million clones, 75% to 85% of them detected once, and 0.61% sits in the top ten. Material for sequencing was memory CD4+ T cells from PBMCs. This sample's subset: CD45RA-negative fraction. The receptors stem from a young man in good health. Some clones in this sample may be carry-over from other donors' samples.

This clone appeared a single time. V usage is TRBV2 and J usage is TRBJ1-2, with D uncertain. Germline lookup yields CDR1 SNHLY and CDR2 FYNNEI. The V gene lost 7 bases and the J gene lost 1 base, with 16 bases spanning the gap. The CDR3 consists of 15 residues. This CDR3 reads CASTPLMFDNYGYTF. For the CDR3, the DNA is TGTGCCAGCACCCCCCTTATGTTCGATAACTATGGCTACACCTTC.

The chain combines TRBV11-3 with TRBJ1-3, with 7 bases that match TRBD1. CDR3 length equals 14 residues. The junction had 9 bases not matched to a gene; V was cut back by 5 bases and J by 8 bases. Germline-derived CDR1 and CDR2 are SGHNT and YENEEA. This CDR3 reads CASSTGQPADTIYF. CDR3 in DNA: TGTGCCAGCAGCACGGGACAGCCTGCCGACACCATATATTTT.

This clone appeared a few times. The V and J genes are TRBV7-9 and TRBJ1-4, with 9 bases fitting TRBD1. Trimming cost V 4 bases and J 8 bases; bases outside gene matches: 8. The CDR3 has 15 amino acids. Germline-derived CDR1 and CDR2 are SEHNR and FQNEAQ (reference sequence). CDR3 region: CASSSRDRVKEKLFF. Here the CDR3 DNA reads TGTGCCAGCAGCTCCCGGGACAGGGTTAAGGAAAAACTGTTTTTT.

The chain couples TRBV12-5 to TRBJ2-2; D possibly corresponds to TRBD1 (6 bases). The CDR3 is 16 amino acids. Germline V gene sequence: CDR1 LGHNT, CDR2 FRNRAP. Trimming took 6 bases from V and 2 from J, leaving 16 bases between them. CDR3 sequence reads: CASGNTGTRNTGELFF. CDR3 nucleotides: TGTGCTAGTGGAAACACCGGGACAAGAAACACCGGGGAGCTGTTTTTT.

The rearrangement links TRBV7-8 to TRBJ2-7; D not resolved. Germline values: CDR1 SGHVS, CDR2 FQNEAQ. The CDR3 spans 12 residues. Trimming removed 1 base at V and 5 bases at J, with 6 bases between. The CDR3 is CASSLGFHEQYF. CDR3 sequence (DNA): TGTGCCAGCAGCTTAGGGTTCCACGAGCAGTACTTC.

The V call is TRBV10-3, the J call TRBJ1-4; tentatively, D is TRBD1 (5 bases). V gave up 3 bases and J gave up 5 bases, with 13 bases separating them. The CDR3 consists of 15 residues. Germline CDR1 is ENHRY and CDR2 is SYGVKD. This CDR3 is CAISDPREGNEKLFF. The CDR3 nucleotides are TGTGCCATCAGTGACCCCCGGGAGGGGAATGAAAAACTGTTTTTT.

This clone was picked up a small number of times. The V call is TRBV19, the J call TRBJ1-1, with D unresolved. Per the germline V gene, CDR1 is LNHDA and CDR2 is SQIVND (reference sequence). CDR3 length equals 14 residues. V lost 4 bases and J 1 base, leaving 10 bases between the germline ends. The CDR3 is CASSTIRGNTEAFF. CDR3 sequence (DNA): TGTGCCAGTAGTACAATCAGAGGGAACACTGAAGCTTTCTTT.

The V call is TRBV7-7, the J call TRBJ2-5, with unresolved D. In germline, CDR1 is SSHAT, CDR2 FNYEAQ (reference sequence). The CDR3 has 13 amino acids. The V gene lost 5 bases and the J gene lost 4 bases, with 11 bases spanning the gap. The CDR3 nucleotides read TGTGCCAGCAGCCCTTACATTCGAGAGACCCAGTACTTC. It translates to CASSPYIRETQYF.

This clone was counted between two and nine times. The V gene is TRBV15, the J gene TRBJ2-7, with D hard to call. Trimming took off 1 base at V and 2 bases at J, with 9 bases between the two ends. Germline V CDR1 and CDR2: LNHNV, YYDKDF (reference sequence). The CDR3 length is 14 residues. CDR3 coding DNA: TGTGCCACCAGCAGAGCTCGGAATGCCTACGAGCAGTACTTC. It specifies CATSRARNAYEQYF.

The chain has TRBV28 and TRBJ1-5; D unclear. CDR3 length: 12 amino acids. Trimming took 8 bases from V and 6 from J, leaving 11 bases between them. Germline V gene lookup returns CDR1 MDHEN and CDR2 SYDVKM. The CDR3 loop is CASRRVGQPQHF. Here the CDR3 DNA reads TGTGCCAGCCGAAGGGTGGGTCAGCCCCAGCATTTT.

V usage is TRBV7-2 and J usage is TRBJ2-3; D perhaps matches TRBD2 (5 bases). The germline V and J ends were trimmed by 2 bases and 5 bases, with 8 bases remaining between them. CDR3 size: 13 residues. Germline V gene data show CDR1 as SGHTA and CDR2 as FQGNSA. CDR3: CASSLYRGDTQYF. DNA of the CDR3: TGTGCCAGCAGCTTATATCGGGGAGATACGCAGTATTTT.

The V gene is TRBV7-2, the J gene TRBJ1-1, with a possible D match to TRBD1 (5 bases). CDR1 and CDR2 from the germline V gene are SGHTA and FQGNSA. The V and J ends lost 0 bases and 5 bases respectively, with 7 bases between them. The CDR3 loop spans 13 amino acids. The CDR3: CASSLARTTEAFF. In nucleotides, the CDR3 is TGTGCCAGCAGCTTAGCGAGGACAACTGAAGCTTTCTTT.

In DNA form, the CDR3 reads TGTGCCAGTTTTAAAACGACCTCTTATCAGCCCCAGCATTTT. This encodes CASFKTTSYQPQHF. This chain uses TRBV28 with TRBJ1-5; D is ambiguous. The CDR3 spans 14 residues. Trimming took 9 bases from V and 5 from J, leaving 17 bases between them. The germline V gene has CDR1 MDHEN and CDR2 SYDVKM. Together with reference TRBV28 and TRBJ1-5, the CDR3 gives the full variable domain: DVKVTQSSRYLVKRTGEKVFLECVQDMDHENMFWYRQDPGLGLRLIYFSYDVKMKEKGDIPEGYSVSREKKERFSLILESASTNQTSMYLCASFKTTSYQPQHFGDGTRLSIL.

The chain has TRBV27 and TRBJ2-3, with 11 positions matching TRBD2. Trimming cost V 6 bases and J 5 bases; bases outside gene matches: 10. CDR1 and CDR2 (germline): MNHEY, SMNVEV (reference sequence). This CDR3 spans 16 amino acids. DNA of the CDR3: TGTGCCAGCAGCCAGCCAACTAGCGGGAGTCTAGATACGCAGTATTTT. This codes for CASSQPTSGSLDTQYF.

This chain connects TRBV18 to TRBJ1-1; possible D gene TRBD1, 5 bases. Germline V gene data show CDR1 as KGHSH and CDR2 as LQKENI. V was pared by 0 bases and J by 10 bases, with 12 bases between. This CDR3 has 13 amino acids. The CDR3 DNA reads TGTGCCAGCTCACCACCGCAGGGTGGTCGAGCTTTCTTT. Its protein product is CASSPPQGGRAFF.

Points on this clone: Since a much larger clone is just one base distant, this may be a read error. Here the CDR3 reads CASSLTSGANVLTF. Here the CDR3 DNA reads TGTGCCAGCAGCTTAACCTCTGGGGCCAACGTCCTGACTTTC. The V call is TRBV7-3, the J call TRBJ2-6, with D unclear. The V and J ends lost 0 bases and 0 bases respectively, with 0 bases between them. Per the germline V gene, CDR1 is SGHTA and CDR2 is FQGTGA. The CDR3 has 14 amino acids.

The sample holds a few counts of this clone. Distinct nucleotide sequences in the sample also encode this CDR3. The chain links TRBV30 to TRBJ2-5; D call uncertain. In germline, CDR1 is GTSNPN, CDR2 SVGIG (reference sequence). The CDR3 consists of 11 residues. V lost 0 bases and J lost 5, with 4 bases in between. DNA for the CDR3: TGTGCCTGGAGTGTACTGGAGACCCAGTACTTC. This sequence encodes CAWSVLETQYF.

This chain links TRBV4-1 with TRBJ1-2; weak D call: TRBD1 (5 bases). Deletions cut 2 bases from V and 0 bases from J, with 13 bases between. Germline CDR1 and CDR2: MGHRA and YSYEKL. This CDR3 has 16 amino acids. CDR3 loop: CASSQIQGRTNYGYTF. Here the CDR3 DNA reads TGCGCCAGCAGCCAAATCCAGGGCAGAACTAACTATGGCTACACCTTC.

The gene calls are TRBV28 and TRBJ1-5; D might be TRBD1 (5 bases). This CDR3 comprises 14 residues. The ends were cut back, 6 bases at V and 7 bases at J, with 16 bases in the middle. Looked up from germline, CDR1 is MDHEN and CDR2 is SYDVKM. In nucleotides, the CDR3 is TGTGCCAGCAGCTGGGGGGACTTAGGCCAGCCCCAGCATTTT. Translated: CASSWGDLGQPQHF.

The rearrangement links TRBV19 to TRBJ1-4; 12 positions agree with TRBD1. The V and J ends lost 6 bases and 11 bases, in that order; junction bases with no gene match: 13. Per germline, CDR1 LNHDA and CDR2 SQIVND (reference sequence). The CDR3 totals 16 residues. Here the CDR3 DNA reads TGTGCCAGTAGAGAAGGGACAGGGGGCTCATTAAGGAAACTGTTTTTT. Translating gives CASREGTGGSLRKLFF.

A word on this clone: The likely explanation is a read error, given a far larger clone one base away. This same CDR3 is encoded by further DNA sequences in the sample. The rearrangement uses TRBV29-1 and TRBJ1-2; D uncertain. V dropped 7 bases and J dropped 2 bases, with 8 bases sitting between them. CDR1 SQVTM and CDR2 ANQGSEA come from the germline V gene. The CDR3 sequence is 11 residues long. DNA of the CDR3: TGCAGCGAGTCGTCAAACTATGGCTACACCTTC. Protein sequence: CSESSNYGYTF.

The chain joins TRBV6-6 to TRBJ2-7; weak D call: TRBD2 (6 bases). Trimming left V 0 bases short and J 2 bases short, with 11 bases between. The CDR3 extends over 15 amino acids. Per germline, CDR1 MNHNY and CDR2 SVGAGI (reference sequence). Here the CDR3 reads CASSYSPPGAYEQYF. CDR3 coding DNA: TGTGCCAGCAGTTACTCACCCCCGGGGGCCTACGAGCAGTACTTC.

The chain uses TRBV5-4 and TRBJ2-7; 12 nucleotides agree with TRBD2. This CDR3 has 15 residues. CDR1 and CDR2 (germline): SGHNT, YYREEE (reference sequence). Trimming at V came to 4 bases and at J to 5 bases, leaving 7 bases not matched to a gene. CDR3 residues: CASSVLAGGGNEQYF. As DNA, the CDR3 is TGTGCCAGCAGCGTACTAGCGGGGGGCGGGAACGAGCAGTACTTC.

The rearrangement joins TRBV2 to TRBJ2-5; D remains ambiguous. The V and J ends lost 7 bases and 5 bases respectively, with 14 bases between them. The CDR3 runs 13 residues. Germline values: CDR1 SNHLY, CDR2 FYNNEI. CDR3 DNA sequence: TGTGCCAGCACCACACGCTTAGGGGAGACCCAGTACTTC. The encoded protein is CASTTRLGETQYF.

V is TRBV25-1 and J is TRBJ2-3, with TRBD2 matching over 9 bases. The CDR3 runs to 14 residues. Germline V lookup: CDR1 MGHDK, CDR2 SYGVNS. With V trimmed by 8 bases and J by 1 base, 4 bases remained unmatched. In DNA, the CDR3 is TGTGCCAGCGGTATAGCGGGAGGCACAGATACGCAGTATTTT. This gives the protein CASGIAGGTDTQYF. The full variable domain, with the rest looked up from reference TRBV25-1 and TRBJ2-3, is EADIYQTPRYLVIGTGKKITLECSQTMGHDKMYWYQQDPGMELHLIHYSYGVNSTEKGDLSSESTVSRIRTEHFPLTLESARPSHTSQYLCASGIAGGTDTQYFGPGTRLTVL.